This TCR beta chain was documented in a study of blood T cell repertoires in COVID-19. Germline trimming cut 1 base from V and 2 bases from J; bases unmatched to any gene: 10. Germline V CDR1 and CDR2: SGHAT, FQNNGV. This CDR3 is 17 amino acids long. Individuals drawn from about two dozen US areas were about 18 to 95 years old. Participant reports of clinical history set cohort assignment. Profiled with immunoSEQ multiplex PCR; TCRdb holds only in-frame clones, not every one. The sample has a few hundred thousand clones; roughly nine tenths are singletons. The J gene is TRBJ1-2, the V gene TRBV11-2; 7 nucleotides align to TRBD1. The clonotype was recovered from a human donor in a cohort exposed to, infected with or recovered from COVID-19 (not recorded which). The donor label of this sample is uncertain. Sequencing was carried out using PBMCs or T cells enriched from blood (not recorded which). Written as DNA, the CDR3 is TGTGCCAGCAGCTTAGTTTCTCGTCGGACAGGAAACTATGGCTACACCTTC. It is translated as CASSLVSRRTGNYGYTF.